This paragraph covers one TCR beta chain sequence. The data were obtained in a study of shared clonotypes between healthy human individuals. Study-level background: Every donor yielded three CD4 naive, three CD4 memory, two CD8 naive and one CD8 memory plate.

Some clones are missing from TCRdb's copy, which holds only in-frame ones; the method was immunoSEQ multiplex PCR. The table has millions of clones, 90% to 95% seen once. From germline, CDR1 is SGHAT and CDR2 FQNNGV. This CDR3 is 15 amino acids long. V lost 6 bases, J lost 2 bases, and 9 bases stayed unmatched. Terminally differentiated effector memory CD45RA+ cells were excluded by CCR7 positive selection of CD45RO-negative cells. J is TRBJ2-7 and V is TRBV11-2; TRBD2 agrees at 8 bases. Sequencing input: naive CD8+ T cells from PBMCs. The source is a man aged 18 to 35 in good health. Some clones in this sample may be carry-over from other donors' samples. CDR3 in amino acids: CASSWSGGEAYEQYF. DNA for the CDR3: TGTGCCAGCAGTTGGAGCGGGGGAGAAGCCTACGAGCAGTACTTC.